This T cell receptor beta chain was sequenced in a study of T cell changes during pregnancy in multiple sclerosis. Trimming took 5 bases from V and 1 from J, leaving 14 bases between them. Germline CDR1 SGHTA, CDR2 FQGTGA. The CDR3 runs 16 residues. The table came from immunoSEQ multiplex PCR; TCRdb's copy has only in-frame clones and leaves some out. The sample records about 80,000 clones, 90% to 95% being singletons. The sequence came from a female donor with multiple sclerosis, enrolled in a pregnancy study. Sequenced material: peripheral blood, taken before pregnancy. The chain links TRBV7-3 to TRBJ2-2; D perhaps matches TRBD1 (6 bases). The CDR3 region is CASSRQGLQNTGELFF. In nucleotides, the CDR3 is TGTGCCAGCAGCCGTCAGGGGCTACAGAACACCGGGGAGCTGTTTTTT.